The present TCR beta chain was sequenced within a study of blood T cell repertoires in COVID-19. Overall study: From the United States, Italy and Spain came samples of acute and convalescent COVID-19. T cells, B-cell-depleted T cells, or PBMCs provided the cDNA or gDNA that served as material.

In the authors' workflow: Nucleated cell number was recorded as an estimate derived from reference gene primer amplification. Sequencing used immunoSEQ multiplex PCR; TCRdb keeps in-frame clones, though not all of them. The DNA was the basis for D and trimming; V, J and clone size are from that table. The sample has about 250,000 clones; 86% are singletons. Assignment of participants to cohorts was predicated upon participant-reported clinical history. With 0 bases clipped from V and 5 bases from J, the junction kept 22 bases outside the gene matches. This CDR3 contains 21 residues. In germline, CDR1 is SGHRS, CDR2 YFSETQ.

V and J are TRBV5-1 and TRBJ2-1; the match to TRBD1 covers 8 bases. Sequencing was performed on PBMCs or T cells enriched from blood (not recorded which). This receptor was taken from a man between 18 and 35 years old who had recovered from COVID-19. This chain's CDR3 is CASSLGGRTGYSVADHNEQFF. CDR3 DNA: TGCGCCAGCAGCTTGGGAGGGAGGACAGGGTACTCCGTGGCCGACCACAATGAGCAGTTCTTC.